The 21 T cell receptor beta chains given below trace back to one sample, sequenced in a study of blood T cell repertoires in COVID-19. Measured with immunoSEQ multiplex PCR; TCRdb has only the in-frame clones, and not every one. Among under 300,000 clones listed, about 93% were seen once. The sequenced sample consisted of peripheral blood. These receptors all stem from a man younger than 45 with COVID-19, enrolled during active disease.

This chain connects TRBV6-5 to TRBJ2-1; perhaps TRBD1 as D (7 bases). This CDR3 region has 14 residues. CDR1 MNHEY and CDR2 SVGAGI come from the germline V gene. The V and J ends lost 2 bases and 4 bases respectively, with 9 bases between them. This CDR3 is CASSYPGGYNEQFF. Written as DNA, the CDR3 is TGTGCCAGCAGTTACCCAGGGGGGTACAATGAGCAGTTCTTC.

The rearrangement joins TRBV11-2 to TRBJ1-2, with D possibly matching TRBD1 (5 bases). Trimming removed 4 bases from V and 4 bases from J, with 7 bases in between. The germline CDR1 and CDR2 sequences are SGHAT and FQNNGV. The length of the CDR3 is 12 residues. CDR3 nucleotides: TGTGCCAGCAGCTCAGGGCGCTATGGCTACACCTTC. Amino acid sequence: CASSSGRYGYTF. Drawing the rest from reference TRBV11-2 and TRBJ1-2, the complete variable domain is EAGVAQSPRYKIIEKRQSVAFWCNPISGHATLYWYQQILGQGPKLLIQFQNNGVVDDSQLPKDRFSAERLKGVDSTLKIQPAKLEDSAVYLCASSSGRYGYTFGSGTRLTVV.

The chain recombines TRBV5-5 with TRBJ1-1; D is undetermined. CDR1 and CDR2 from the germline V gene are SGHKS and YYEKEE (reference sequence). V lost 4 bases and J 1 base, leaving 17 bases between the germline ends. The CDR3 extends over 16 amino acids. CDR3 protein: CASSPGERRKNTEAFF. DNA of the CDR3: TGTGCCAGCAGCCCCGGTGAGAGGAGGAAGAACACTGAAGCTTTCTTT.

This rearrangement joins TRBV3-1 (or the pseudogene TRBV3-2) to TRBJ2-6; 7 bases line up with TRBD2. The CDR3 extends over 17 amino acids. The germline gives CDR1 LGHDT, CDR2 YNNKEL (reference sequence). The junction had 11 bases not matched to a gene; V was cut back by 5 bases and J by 4 bases. CDR3 protein: CASSEPGGLSGANVLTF. The CDR3, as DNA: TGTGCCAGCAGCGAGCCGGGAGGTCTTTCGGGGGCCAACGTCCTGACTTTC.

The chain has TRBV5-1 and TRBJ2-5, with 9 bases identical to TRBD1. CDR1 and CDR2 (germline): SGHRS, YFSETQ. This CDR3 has 16 residues. The ends lost 3 bases at V and 2 bases at J; junction bases unmatched: 8. The CDR3 reads CASSWGGQGRQETQYF. Here the CDR3 DNA reads TGCGCCAGCAGCTGGGGGGGACAGGGTAGGCAAGAGACCCAGTACTTC.

The chain couples TRBV14 to TRBJ2-7; tentatively, D is TRBD1 (6 bases). Trimming removed 2 bases at V and 0 bases at J, with 20 bases between. The CDR3 has 18 residues. Germline V CDR1 and CDR2: SGHDN, FVKESK. CDR3 residues: CASSQRKSLQGLSYEQYF. CDR3 sequence (DNA): TGTGCCAGCAGCCAAAGAAAGAGCTTGCAGGGGCTCTCCTACGAGCAGTACTTC.

This rearrangement joins TRBV10-3 to TRBJ1-6, with D tentatively TRBD1 (5 bases). CDR3 size: 15 residues. The V end lost 5 bases, the J end lost 3 bases, and 11 bases lay between the germline ends. Germline CDR1 ENHRY, CDR2 SYGVKD. Here the CDR3 reads CAISKDINYNSPLHF. DNA for the CDR3: TGTGCCATCAGTAAGGACATAAACTATAATTCACCCCTCCACTTT.

The table lists this clone with a count of one. The chain recombines TRBV2 with TRBJ1-2; tentatively, D is TRBD1 (5 bases). This CDR3 has 12 amino acids. The V gene lost 4 bases and the J gene lost 5 bases, with 8 bases spanning the gap. The germline CDR1 and CDR2 sequences are SNHLY and FYNNEI. The CDR3 nucleotides read TGTGCCAGCAGTGTGGGGGGATATGGCTACACCTTC. Translated, it gives CASSVGGYGYTF.

The CDR3 DNA reads TGTGCCAGCAGCCAAGAATTTGGGACTAGCGGATACTACGAGCAGTACTTC. It yields the protein CASSQEFGTSGYYEQYF. The chain combines TRBV14 with TRBJ2-7; 11 bases line up with TRBD2. Germline CDR1 and CDR2: SGHDN and FVKESK. This CDR3 is 17 amino acids long. Trimming cost V 0 bases and J 3 bases; bases outside gene matches: 7.

This clone was found once. The chain carries TRBV30 and TRBJ1-2; D is unresolved. This CDR3 spans 11 amino acids. Germline-derived CDR1 and CDR2 are GTSNPN and SVGIG (reference sequence). The V end was cut by 4 bases, the J end by 3 bases, with 6 bases between. The CDR3, as DNA: TGTGCCTGGACTCAGTACTATGGCTACACCTTC. Protein product: CAWTQYYGYTF.

The chain carries TRBV19 and TRBJ1-3, with 10 bases fitting TRBD1. V trimming: 4 bases; J trimming: 3 bases; junction bases outside the gene matches: 6. The CDR3 runs 16 residues. Germline CDR1 LNHDA, CDR2 SQIVND (reference sequence). The CDR3 region is CASSTRDRGFGNTIYF. The DNA for the CDR3 is TGTGCCAGTAGTACCCGGGACAGGGGTTTTGGAAACACCATATATTTT.

The chain combines TRBV6-2 or TRBV6-3 with TRBJ2-7, with D possibly being TRBD1 (5 bases). The CDR3 consists of 14 residues. Germline CDR1 is MNHEY and CDR2 is SVGEGT. V lost 2 bases and J lost 0, with 8 bases in between. As DNA, the CDR3 is TGTGCCAGCAGTTACACAGGAGACTCCTACGAGCAGTACTTC. It yields the protein CASSYTGDSYEQYF.

This chain uses TRBV19 with TRBJ1-5; TRBD1 matches 7 bases. V shed 1 base and J 4 bases; nucleotides not matched to a gene: 10. CDR1 is LNHDA and CDR2 is SQIVND in the germline V gene (reference sequence). The CDR3 is made up of 17 amino acids. The CDR3 coding sequence is TGTGCCAGTAGTATAGGAACAGGGGCAACGAATAATCAGCCCCAGCATTTT. It yields the protein CASSIGTGATNNQPQHF.

The rearrangement links TRBV5-4 to TRBJ2-5, with 9 bases identical to TRBD2. The germline CDR1 and CDR2 sequences are SGHNT and YYREEE (reference sequence). The CDR3 covers 15 residues. The V segment lost 0 bases and the J segment 5 bases; nucleotides outside the gene matches: 5. CDR3 protein: CASSLAGRGGETQYF. The DNA for the CDR3 is TGTGCCAGCAGCTTGGCAGGGCGGGGGGGCGAGACCCAGTACTTC.

The rearrangement joins TRBV21-1 to TRBJ2-3; TRBD1, the table's D call, was not compared with the DNA. TRBV21-1 is a pseudogene segment. CDR3 length: 20 amino acids. The CDR3 DNA follows: TGTGCCAGCAGCCGGGGAGGGGGACAGGCGTTCTGTTCCAGCACAGATACGCAGTATTTT. It translates to CASSRGGGQAFCSSTDTQYF.

The rearrangement joins TRBV11-2 to TRBJ1-2, with D perhaps TRBD1 (5 bases). The CDR3 has 18 residues. Germline V gives CDR1 SGHAT, CDR2 FQNNGV. V was shortened by 5 bases and J by 7 bases, with 29 bases between the two germline ends. The CDR3 region is CASSKSSGTSGRGGGYTF. In DNA form, the CDR3 reads TGTGCCAGCAGCAAATCATCCGGGACCTCCGGACGGGGAGGTGGCTACACCTTC.

CDR3 sequence (DNA): TGTGCCAGCAAAACCGACGACAGACTTGGCTATGGCTACACCTTC. This translates into CASKTDDRLGYGYTF. The chain joins TRBV27 to TRBJ1-2; D perhaps matches TRBD1 (5 bases). The CDR3 runs to 15 residues. The V end was cut by 7 bases, the J end by 4 bases, with 19 bases between. CDR1 is MNHEY, CDR2 SMNVEV, per germline (reference sequence).

The chain couples TRBV25-1 to TRBJ1-6, with 11 bases fitting TRBD1. The CDR3 runs 17 residues. Losses at the gene ends were 3 bases for V and 8 bases for J; bases not matched to a gene: 9. Germline CDR1 reads MGHDK; CDR2 reads SYGVNS. The DNA for the CDR3 is TGTGCCAGCAGTGACCCCCGGACAGGGGGCGGCGATTCACCCCTCCACTTT. Protein sequence: CASSDPRTGGGDSPLHF.

CDR3: CASSERLGDTNTEAFF. DNA for the CDR3: TGCGCCAGCAGTGAGCGTTTAGGGGACACTAACACTGAAGCTTTCTTT. J is TRBJ1-1 and V is TRBV10-1, with a weak D call TRBD1 (6 bases). V was trimmed by 2 bases and J by 2 bases, leaving 15 bases between them. The CDR3 has 16 amino acids. Germline values: CDR1 WNHNN, CDR2 SYGVQD (reference sequence).

The chain carries TRBV6-5 and TRBJ1-1, with D unclear. V gave up 6 bases and J gave up 0 bases, with 8 bases separating them. This CDR3 comprises 13 residues. Germline CDR1 reads MNHEY; CDR2 reads SVGAGI. CDR3 protein: CASRPYLNTEAFF. DNA for the CDR3: TGTGCCAGCAGACCCTACTTGAACACTGAAGCTTTCTTT.

The chain has TRBV6-5 and TRBJ1-1, with 9 bases identical to TRBD1. In germline, CDR1 is MNHEY, CDR2 SVGAGI. V lost 8 bases to trimming and J lost 0 bases; unmatched junction nucleotides: 7. The CDR3 has 15 amino acids. The CDR3 here is CASVIDRGMNTEAFF. DNA of the CDR3: TGTGCCAGCGTCATTGACAGGGGGATGAACACTGAAGCTTTCTTT.